This TCR beta chain appears in the sequencing data of a study of shared clonotypes between healthy human individuals. This table comes from immunoSEQ multiplex PCR, and its TCRdb copy is limited to in-frame clones, with some not included. The sample lists roughly 2.5 million clones, around 90% occurring once. The CDR3 runs 11 residues. The ends were cut back, 2 bases at V and 6 bases at J, with 5 bases in the middle. The germline V gene has CDR1 SNHLY and CDR2 FYNNEI. This clonotype was obtained from a man aged 18 to 29 in good health. The genes are TRBV2 and TRBJ2-7; D unclear. What was sequenced was naive CD4+ T cells sorted from blood. Subset: CD45RA+ positively selected. Here the CDR3 DNA reads TGTGCCAGCAGTGAACAAAGCGAGCAGTACTTC. Translation: CASSEQSEQYF.